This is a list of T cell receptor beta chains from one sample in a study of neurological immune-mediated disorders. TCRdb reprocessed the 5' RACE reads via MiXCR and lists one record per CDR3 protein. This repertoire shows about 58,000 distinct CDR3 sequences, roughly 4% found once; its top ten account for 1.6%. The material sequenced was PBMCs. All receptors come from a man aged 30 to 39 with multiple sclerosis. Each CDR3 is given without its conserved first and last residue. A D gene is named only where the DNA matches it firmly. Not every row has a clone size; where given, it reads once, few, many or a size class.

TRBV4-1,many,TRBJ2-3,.,ASSQVGAGRTDTQY
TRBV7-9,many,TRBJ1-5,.,ASSYSGQPQH
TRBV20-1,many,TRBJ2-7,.,SASPGSYEQY
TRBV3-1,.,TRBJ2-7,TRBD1,ASSAIDRGSYEQY
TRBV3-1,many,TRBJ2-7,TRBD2,ASSQEYPSGTYEQY
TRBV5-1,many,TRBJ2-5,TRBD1,ASSLGQGGLQETQY
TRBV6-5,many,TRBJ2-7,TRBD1,ASSLWDRDYEQY
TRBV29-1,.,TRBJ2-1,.,SVGGEQF
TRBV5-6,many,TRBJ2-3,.,ASSLAQGRADTQY
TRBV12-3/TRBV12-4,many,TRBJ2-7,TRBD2,ASVGQREAYEQY
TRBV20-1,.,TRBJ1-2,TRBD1,SAREPGTGTYGYT
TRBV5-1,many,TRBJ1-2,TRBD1,ASSHKTGDYGYT
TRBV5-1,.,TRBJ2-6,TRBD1,ASSGDQGAGLGANVPT
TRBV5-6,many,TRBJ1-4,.,ASSLSGFEKLF
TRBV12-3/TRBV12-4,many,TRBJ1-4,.,ASSLVLNSEKLF
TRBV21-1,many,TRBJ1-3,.,ASTKEDRGYRGNTIY
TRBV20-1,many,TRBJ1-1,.,SAREGGGSEAF
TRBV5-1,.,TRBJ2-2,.,ASSFSGGPNTGELF
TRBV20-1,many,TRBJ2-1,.,SASQLGRLSSYNEQF
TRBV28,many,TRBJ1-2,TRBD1,ASSLGTVYGYT
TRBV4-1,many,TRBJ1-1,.,ASSFVLGVITEAF
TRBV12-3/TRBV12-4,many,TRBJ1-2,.,ASSLLPDGYT
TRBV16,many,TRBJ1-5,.,ASSRQGNQPQH
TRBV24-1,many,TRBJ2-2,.,ATSMGRTGELF
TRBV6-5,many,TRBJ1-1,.,ASSYSSGVNTEAF
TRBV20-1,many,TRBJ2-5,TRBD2,SAHLAGGQETQY
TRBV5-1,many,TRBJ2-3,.,ASTFGTSTDTQY
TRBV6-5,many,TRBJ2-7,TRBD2,ASSWGAGGTYEQY
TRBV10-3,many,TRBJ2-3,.,AISERPDPTDTQY
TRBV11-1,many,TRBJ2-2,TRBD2,ASSPFGLAVNTGELF
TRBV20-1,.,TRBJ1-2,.,SASFFSRDTNYGYT
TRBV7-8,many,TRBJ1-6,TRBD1,ASSLDRGPLN
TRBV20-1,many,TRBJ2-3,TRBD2,SAMTSGSSDTQY
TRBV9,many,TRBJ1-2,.,ASSVVGGRDYT